This T cell receptor (beta chain) was recorded in a study of blood T cell repertoires in COVID-19. This CDR3 region has 18 residues. CDR1 is SGDLS, CDR2 YYNGEE, per germline. Germline trimming cut 4 bases from V and 5 bases from J; bases unmatched to any gene: 16. The method was immunoSEQ multiplex PCR; TCRdb's version includes in-frame clones alone and lacks a portion of them. The sample has roughly 180,000 clones; roughly 82% are singletons. This clonotype was obtained from a woman aged 25-40 years with acute or convalescent COVID-19. V and J are TRBV9 and TRBJ2-1, with 9 nucleotides matching TRBD2. The sample consisted of peripheral blood. CDR3 coding DNA: TGTGCCAGCAGCCCCGACCATTTACGGGCGGGAGGGAACAATGAGCAGTTCTTC. Its translation is CASSPDHLRAGGNNEQFF.